The 25 T cell receptor beta chains below come from one sample, sequenced in a study of T cell responses to AZD1222 COVID-19 vaccine. TCRdb's table, derived via immunoSEQ multiplex PCR, lists solely in-frame clones and lacks some. The table records about 100,000 clones, approximately 90% of them present only once. The sample consisted of peripheral blood, taken 28 days after the second AZD1222 dose. The receptors stem from an adult who received the AZD1222 COVID-19 vaccine.

The sample holds many counts of this clone. The J gene is TRBJ2-7, the V gene TRBV4-3, with D tentatively TRBD2 (6 bases). The germline CDR1 and CDR2 sequences are LGHNA and YSLEER. The CDR3 sequence is 14 residues long. Trimming removed 2 bases at V and 0 bases at J, with 8 bases between. This chain's CDR3 is CASSQWEASYEQYF. DNA of the CDR3: TGCGCCAGCAGCCAATGGGAGGCCTCCTACGAGCAGTACTTC.

V usage is TRBV18 and J usage is TRBJ1-4, with TRBD1 matching over 12 bases. Looked up from germline, CDR1 is KGHSH and CDR2 is LQKENI. The CDR3 is 16 residues long. V dropped 4 bases and J dropped 7; count of bases not matched to a gene: 7. The CDR3 protein is CASSRGTGGHGEKLFF. The CDR3 coding sequence is TGTGCCAGCTCACGGGGGACAGGGGGCCACGGTGAAAAACTGTTTTTT.

This clone occurred a few times. J is TRBJ2-2 and V is TRBV27; tentatively, D is TRBD2 (5 bases). Trimming stripped 3 bases from V and 5 bases from J, with 10 bases between. CDR1 is MNHEY and CDR2 is SMNVEV in the germline V gene (reference sequence). This CDR3 comprises 14 residues. CDR3 loop: CASSFGLATGELFF. Here the CDR3 DNA reads TGTGCCAGCAGTTTTGGACTTGCAACCGGGGAGCTGTTTTTT.

The gene calls are TRBV7-7 and TRBJ2-2; D remains unclear. Between the trimmed V and J ends, which lost 3 bases and 10 bases, there was a span of 12 bases. Per the germline V gene, CDR1 is SSHAT and CDR2 is FNYEAQ (reference sequence). The CDR3 runs to 13 residues. CDR3 sequence: CASSFGPSEELFF. The CDR3 nucleotides read TGTGCCAGCAGCTTCGGGCCTTCAGAGGAGCTGTTTTTT.

V and J are TRBV5-1 and TRBJ2-1; possible D gene TRBD2, 6 bases. Germline CDR1 and CDR2: SGHRS and YFSETQ. Deletions cut 2 bases from V and 5 bases from J, with 14 bases between. The CDR3 has 15 amino acids. The CDR3 sequence: CASSFSGGPNNEQFF. In DNA, the CDR3 is TGCGCCAGCAGCTTTAGTGGAGGGCCCAACAATGAGCAGTTCTTC.

The chain has TRBV11-2 and TRBJ2-5; TRBD1 agrees at 9 bases. Germline V lookup: CDR1 SGHAT, CDR2 FQNNGV. This CDR3 contains 13 residues. Losses at the gene ends were 6 bases for V and 5 bases for J; bases not matched to a gene: 4. DNA of the CDR3: TGTGCCAGCAGGGGACAGGGTGGTGAGACCCAGTACTTC. It is translated as CASRGQGGETQYF. Supplemented by reference TRBV11-2 and TRBJ2-5, the full variable domain reads EAGVAQSPRYKIIEKRQSVAFWCNPISGHATLYWYQQILGQGPKLLIQFQNNGVVDDSQLPKDRFSAERLKGVDSTLKIQPAKLEDSAVYLCASRGQGGETQYFGPGTRLLVL.

V gene TRBV7-6 combines with J gene TRBJ2-7; the D is unclear. CDR1 SGHVS and CDR2 FNYEAQ come from the germline V gene. CDR3 length: 13 amino acids. The V and J ends lost 0 bases and 3 bases respectively, with 6 bases between them. The CDR3 protein is CASSLAGFYEQYF. As DNA, the CDR3 is TGTGCCAGCAGCTTAGCAGGGTTCTACGAGCAGTACTTC.

The chain combines TRBV7-9 with TRBJ2-3; no reliable D call. Trimming shortened V by 2 bases and J by 2 bases, and 8 bases separated the two germline ends. Looked up from germline, CDR1 is SEHNR and CDR2 is FQNEAQ (reference sequence). CDR3 size: 14 residues. CDR3 in amino acids: CASSLSSSTDTQYF. In DNA form, the CDR3 reads TGTGCCAGCAGCTTAAGTTCCTCCACAGATACGCAGTATTTT. Variable domain in full (rest from reference TRBV7-9 and TRBJ2-3): DTGVSQNPRHKITKRGQNVTFRCDPISEHNRLYWYRQTLGQGPEFLTYFQNEAQLEKSRLLSDRFSAERPKGSFSTLEIQRTEQGDSAMYLCASSLSSSTDTQYFGPGTRLTVL.

The chain combines TRBV28 with TRBJ1-1; D unclear. Germline-derived CDR1 and CDR2 are MDHEN and SYDVKM. V dropped 6 bases and J dropped 6 bases, with 11 bases sitting between them. This CDR3 has 12 residues. CDR3 nucleotide sequence: TGTGCCAGCAGAACTGGCCTGTCTGAAGCTTTCTTT. This sequence encodes CASRTGLSEAFF.

This CDR3 is CASSLSGAWNEQFF. The CDR3 DNA reads as TGTGCCAGCAGCTTGTCGGGGGCGTGGAATGAGCAGTTCTTC. The chain is built from TRBV11-2 and TRBJ2-1; the D call may be TRBD1 or TRBD2 (6 bases each). CDR1 and CDR2 (germline): SGHAT, FQNNGV. There are 14 residues in the CDR3. V lost 3 bases to trimming and J lost 7 bases, with 13 bases between them.

This clone was counted only a few times. The rearrangement links TRBV14 to TRBJ1-4; D gene unclear. The CDR3 totals 13 residues. V lost 4 bases and J lost 10, with 13 bases in between. Per germline, CDR1 SGHDN and CDR2 FVKESK. In DNA form, the CDR3 reads TGTGCCAGCAGCCTACAACTGGAGGGAAAACTGTTTTTT. Its protein product is CASSLQLEGKLFF. Full variable domain (missing parts from reference TRBV14 and TRBJ1-4): EAGVTQFPSHSVIEKGQTVTLRCDPISGHDNLYWYRRVMGKEIKFLLHFVKESKQDESGMPNNRFLAERTGGTYSTLKVQPAELEDSGVYFCASSLQLEGKLFFGSGTQLSVL.

The gene calls are TRBV4-2 and TRBJ2-3, with 7 bases matching TRBD2. The length of the CDR3 is 16 residues. Germline CDR1 and CDR2: LGHNA and YNFKEQ. Unmatched junction bases numbered 4, after V lost 1 base and J lost 0 bases. The CDR3 loop is CASSQAGGGSTDTQYF. The DNA of the CDR3 is TGTGCCAGCAGCCAAGCGGGAGGAGGAAGCACAGATACGCAGTATTTT.

The CDR3 DNA sequence: TGTGCCTGCACAGGGGGCTCTAATGAAAAACTGTTTTTT. This encodes CACTGGSNEKLFF. V usage is TRBV30 and J usage is TRBJ1-4, with 9 bases aligning to TRBD1. Trimming at V came to 6 bases and at J to 3 bases, leaving 2 bases not matched to a gene. The CDR3 sequence is 13 residues long. The germline V gene has CDR1 GTSNPN and CDR2 SVGIG (reference sequence). Full variable domain (outside the CDR3, taken from reference TRBV30 and TRBJ1-4): SQTIHQWPATLVQPVGSPLSLECTVEGTSNPNLYWYRQAAGRGLQLLFYSVGIGQISSEVPQNLSASRPQDRQFILSSKKLLLSDSGFYLCACTGGSNEKLFFGSGTQLSVL.

This clone was seen just once. V gene TRBV29-1 combines with J gene TRBJ1-4, with 7 bases matching TRBD1. CDR3 length: 13 amino acids. Germline V lookup: CDR1 SQVTM, CDR2 ANQGSEA. The J segment lost 3 bases and the V segment lost 7 bases, leaving 5 bases of the junction unmatched. The CDR3 coding sequence is TGCAGCGGAAGGGGGCTTGCTAATGAAAAACTGTTTTTT. Protein product: CSGRGLANEKLFF. The full variable domain, in which reference TRBV29-1 and TRBJ1-4 provide the parts outside the CDR3, is SAVISQKPSRDICQRGTSLTIQCQVDSQVTMMFWYRQQPGQSLTLIATANQGSEATYESGFVIDKFPISRPNLTFSTLTVSNMSPEDSSIYLCSGRGLANEKLFFGSGTQLSVL.

The V and J genes are TRBV29-1 and TRBJ2-1; 14 bases fit TRBD2. Trimming cost V 6 bases and J 9 bases; bases outside gene matches: 4. CDR3 length equals 13 residues. Germline CDR1 SQVTM, CDR2 ANQGSEA. CDR3: CSVRTSGRTEQFF. The CDR3 bases are TGCAGCGTCCGGACTAGCGGGAGGACTGAGCAGTTCTTC.

The chain has TRBV24-1 and TRBJ2-1; D ambiguous. This CDR3 spans 14 amino acids. Per germline, CDR1 KGHDR and CDR2 SFDVKD. V was clipped by 2 bases and J by 5 bases, with 9 bases between them. The CDR3 sequence: CATSDSDLHNEQFF. The CDR3 region has the DNA TGTGCCACCAGTGATTCGGACCTCCACAATGAGCAGTTCTTC.

The CDR3 spells CASSQRVGVGEQFF. CDR3 sequence (DNA): TGTGCCAGCAGCCAGAGGGTAGGGGTTGGTGAGCAGTTCTTC. V usage is TRBV3-1 (or the pseudogene TRBV3-2) and J usage is TRBJ2-1, with D possibly called TRBD1 or TRBD2 (5 bases each). CDR3 size: 14 residues. CDR1 is LGHDT and CDR2 is YNNKEL in the germline V gene (reference sequence). V shed 3 bases and J shed 9 bases, with 15 bases lying between them.

The chain recombines TRBV7-3 with TRBJ2-5; D is ambiguous. Looked up from germline, CDR1 is SGHTA and CDR2 is FQGTGA. The V end lost 1 base, the J end lost 1 base, and 7 bases lay between the germline ends. The CDR3 is made up of 14 amino acids. Here the CDR3 reads CASSLRAAQETQYF. The CDR3 DNA reads as TGTGCCAGCAGCTTAAGGGCGGCCCAAGAGACCCAGTACTTC.

The chain couples TRBV5-1 to TRBJ1-1; D gene uncertain. V lost 0 bases to trimming and J lost 5 bases, with 14 bases between them. The germline V gene encodes CDR1 SGHRS and CDR2 YFSETQ. This CDR3 contains 15 residues. CDR3 coding DNA: TGCGCCAGCAGCTTGGACGGTTGGGGTGTTACTGAAGCTTTCTTT. Its translation: CASSLDGWGVTEAFF.

The rearrangement joins TRBV28 to TRBJ2-5; 7 bases align to TRBD1. CDR1 is MDHEN and CDR2 is SYDVKM in the germline V gene. This CDR3 comprises 13 residues. The junction had 8 bases not matched to a gene; V was cut back by 8 bases and J by 5 bases. The CDR3 DNA follows: TGTGCCAGCGTCCGGGACAGAAGGGAGACCCAGTACTTC. Encoded protein: CASVRDRRETQYF.

This rearrangement joins TRBV9 to TRBJ1-2, with D hard to call. The CDR3 has 13 residues. Germline assignment: CDR1 SGDLS and CDR2 YYNGEE. The V gene lost 1 base and the J gene lost 1 base, with 5 bases spanning the gap. The CDR3 protein is CASSVSGNYGYTF. For the CDR3, the DNA is TGTGCCAGCAGCGTAAGCGGTAACTATGGCTACACCTTC.

As for this clone: The same CDR3 can be traced to other DNA sequences in this sample. This rearrangement joins TRBV18 to TRBJ2-5; D gene uncertain. V dropped 4 bases and J dropped 2 bases, with 5 bases sitting between them. CDR3 length: 12 amino acids. The germline gives CDR1 KGHSH, CDR2 LQKENI. DNA of the CDR3: TGTGCCAGCTCACGGGATCAAGAGACCCAGTACTTC. Its protein is CASSRDQETQYF.

The sample holds a few counts of this clone. The CDR3 region has the DNA TGTGCCAGCAGTGAAGATACTGGCAGCTTCTCTGGGGCCAACGTCCTGACTTTC. Residues: CASSEDTGSFSGANVLTF. The chain recombines TRBV6-1 with TRBJ2-6; D gene uncertain. CDR3 length: 18 amino acids. V lost 1 base to trimming and J lost 0 bases, with 13 bases between them. In germline, CDR1 is MNHNS, CDR2 SASEGT.

Ten or more counts support this clone. This same CDR3 is encoded by further DNA sequences in the sample. The V and J genes are TRBV11-2 and TRBJ2-7; D uncertain. This CDR3 region has 14 residues. Between the trimmed V and J ends, which lost 2 bases and 0 bases, there was a span of 8 bases. Germline CDR1 reads SGHAT; CDR2 reads FQNNGV. The CDR3: CASSLFGSSYEQYF. CDR3 coding DNA: TGTGCCAGCAGCTTATTTGGTTCCTCCTACGAGCAGTACTTC.

On this clone itself: One end of the junction is discordant with germline, which a read error may explain. The chain joins TRBV30 to TRBJ1-3, with D maybe TRBD1 (6 bases). Germline V gives CDR1 GTSNPN, CDR2 SVGIG (reference sequence). This CDR3 has 12 amino acids. The CDR3 nucleotides are TGTGCCTGGAGTGTACTAGGGGGGATTTTGAATTTT. This codes for CAWSVLGGILNF.